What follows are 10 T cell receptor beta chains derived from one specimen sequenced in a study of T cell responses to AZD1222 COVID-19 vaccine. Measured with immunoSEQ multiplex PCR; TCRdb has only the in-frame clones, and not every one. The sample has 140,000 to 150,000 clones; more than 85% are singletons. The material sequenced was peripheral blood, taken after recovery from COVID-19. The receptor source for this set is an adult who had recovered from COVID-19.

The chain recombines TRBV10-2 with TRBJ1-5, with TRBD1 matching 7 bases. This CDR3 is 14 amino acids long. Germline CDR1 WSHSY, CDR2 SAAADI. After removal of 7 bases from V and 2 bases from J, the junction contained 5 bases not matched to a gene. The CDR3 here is CASMTGRGNQPQHF. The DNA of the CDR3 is TGCGCCAGCATGACAGGGAGGGGCAATCAGCCCCAGCATTTT.

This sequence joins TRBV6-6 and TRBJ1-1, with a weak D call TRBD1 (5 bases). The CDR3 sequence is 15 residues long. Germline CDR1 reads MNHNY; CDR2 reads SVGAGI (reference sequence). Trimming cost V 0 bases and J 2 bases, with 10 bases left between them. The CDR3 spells CASSYSSQGNTEAFF. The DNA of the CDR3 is TGTGCCAGCAGTTACTCGAGTCAGGGCAACACTGAAGCTTTCTTT.

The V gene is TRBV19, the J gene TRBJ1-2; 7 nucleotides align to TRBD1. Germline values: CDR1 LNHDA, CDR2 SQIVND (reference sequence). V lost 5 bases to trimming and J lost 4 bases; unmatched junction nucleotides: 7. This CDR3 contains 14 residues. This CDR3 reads CASSQGQTIYGYTF. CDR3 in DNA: TGTGCCAGTAGTCAGGGACAGACGATCTATGGCTACACCTTC.

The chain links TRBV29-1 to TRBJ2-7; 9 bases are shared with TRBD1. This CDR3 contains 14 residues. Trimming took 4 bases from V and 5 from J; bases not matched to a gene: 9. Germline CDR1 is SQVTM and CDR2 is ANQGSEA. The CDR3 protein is CSVAAGTGHDEQYF. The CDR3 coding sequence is TGCAGCGTTGCTGCCGGGACAGGGCACGACGAGCAGTACTTC.

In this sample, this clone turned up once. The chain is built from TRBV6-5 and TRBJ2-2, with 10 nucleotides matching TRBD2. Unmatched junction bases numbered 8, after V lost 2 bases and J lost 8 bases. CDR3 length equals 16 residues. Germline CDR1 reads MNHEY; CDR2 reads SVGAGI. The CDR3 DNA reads TGTGCCAGCAGTTACGCGCTAGCGGGAGTAGGTGGGGAGCTGTTTTTT. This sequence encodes CASSYALAGVGGELFF.

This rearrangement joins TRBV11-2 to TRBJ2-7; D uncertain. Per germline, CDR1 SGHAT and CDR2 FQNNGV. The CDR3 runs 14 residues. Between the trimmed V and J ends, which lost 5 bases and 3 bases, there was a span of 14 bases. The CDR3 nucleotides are TGTGCCAGCAGCGCCAGCATGGTTATCTACGAGCAGTACTTC. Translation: CASSASMVIYEQYF.

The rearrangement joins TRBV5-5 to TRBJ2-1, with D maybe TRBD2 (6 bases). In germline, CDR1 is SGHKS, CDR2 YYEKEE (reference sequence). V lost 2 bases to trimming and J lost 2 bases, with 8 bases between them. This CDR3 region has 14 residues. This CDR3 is CASSFSSAYNEQFF. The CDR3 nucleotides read TGTGCCAGCAGCTTTTCTAGCGCCTACAATGAGCAGTTCTTC. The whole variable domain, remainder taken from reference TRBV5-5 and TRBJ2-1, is DAGVTQSPTHLIKTRGQQVTLRCSPISGHKSVSWYQQVLGQGPQFIFQYYEKEERGRGNFPDRFSARQFPNYSSELNVNALLLGDSALYLCASSFSSAYNEQFFGPGTRLTVL.

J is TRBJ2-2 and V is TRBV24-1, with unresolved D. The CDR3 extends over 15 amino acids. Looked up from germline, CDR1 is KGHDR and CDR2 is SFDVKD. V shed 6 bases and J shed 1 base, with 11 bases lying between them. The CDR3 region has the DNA TGTGCCACCAGTACAAACGGCTTGAACACCGGGGAGCTGTTTTTT. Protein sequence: CATSTNGLNTGELFF.

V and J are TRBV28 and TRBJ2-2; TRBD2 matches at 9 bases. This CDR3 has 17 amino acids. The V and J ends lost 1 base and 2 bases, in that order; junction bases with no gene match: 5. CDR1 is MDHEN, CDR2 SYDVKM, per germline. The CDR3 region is CASSLSLAGFNTGELFF. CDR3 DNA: TGTGCCAGCAGTTTATCGCTAGCGGGATTCAACACCGGGGAGCTGTTTTTT.

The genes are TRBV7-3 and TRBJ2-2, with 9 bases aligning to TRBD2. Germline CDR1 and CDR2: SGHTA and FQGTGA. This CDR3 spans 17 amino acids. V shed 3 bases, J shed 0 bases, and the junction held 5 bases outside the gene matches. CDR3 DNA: TGTGCCAGCAGCTTGACCCTAGCGGGACCGAACACCGGGGAGCTGTTTTTT. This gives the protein CASSLTLAGPNTGELFF.